This T cell receptor (beta chain) emerged from a study of T-cell memory formation after mild COVID-19. This CDR3 has 14 residues. Germline CDR1 PRHDT, CDR2 FYEKMQ (reference sequence). V lost 5 bases and J 9 bases, leaving 17 bases between the germline ends. TCRdb re-analysed the 5' RACE reads in MiXCR, keeping a single row per CDR3 protein. The sample holds roughly 350,000 distinct CDR3 sequences, roughly an eighth seen once. The source is a man younger than 35 who had mild COVID-19 (a few samples of this study predate the infection). Cell type and time point are not known. Input material: PBMCs or a T cell subset sorted from them (not recorded which). The V and J genes are TRBV13 and TRBJ2-1, with D possibly matching TRBD2 (6 bases). CDR3 residues: CASSRLGIFGEQFF. The DNA for the CDR3 is TGTGCCAGCAGCCGACTAGGTATTTTCGGTGAGCAGTTCTTC.